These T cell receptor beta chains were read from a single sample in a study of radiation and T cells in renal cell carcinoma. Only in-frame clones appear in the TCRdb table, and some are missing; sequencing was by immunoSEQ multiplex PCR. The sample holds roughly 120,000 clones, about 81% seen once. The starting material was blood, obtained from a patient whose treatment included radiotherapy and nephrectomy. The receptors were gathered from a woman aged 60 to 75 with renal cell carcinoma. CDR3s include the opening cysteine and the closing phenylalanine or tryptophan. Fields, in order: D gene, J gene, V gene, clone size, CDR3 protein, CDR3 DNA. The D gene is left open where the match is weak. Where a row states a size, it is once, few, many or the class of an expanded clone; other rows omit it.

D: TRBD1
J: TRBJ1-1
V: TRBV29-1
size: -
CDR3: CSAPTGGWNTEAFF
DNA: TGCAGCGCCCCGACAGGGGGCTGGAACACTGAAGCTTTCTTT

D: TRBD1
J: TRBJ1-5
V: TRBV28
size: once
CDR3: CASSLGTGLFRNQPQHF
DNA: TGTGCCAGCAGTTTAGGGACAGGCTTATTTCGTAATCAGCCCCAGCATTTT

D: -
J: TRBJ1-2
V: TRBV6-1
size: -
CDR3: CASSDREGNYGYTF
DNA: TGTGCCAGCAGTGACAGGGAGGGAAACTATGGCTACACCTTC

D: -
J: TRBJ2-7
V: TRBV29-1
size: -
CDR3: CSVVGLTYEQYF
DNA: TGCAGCGTTGTGGGCCTAACCTACGAGCAGTACTTC

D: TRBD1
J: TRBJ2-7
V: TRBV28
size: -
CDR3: CASSLFRDSSYEQYF
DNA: TGTGCCAGCAGTTTATTCCGGGACAGCTCCTACGAGCAGTACTTC

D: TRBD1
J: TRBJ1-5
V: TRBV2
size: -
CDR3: CASSREGQINQPQHF
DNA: TGTGCCAGCAGTAGGGAGGGACAGATCAATCAGCCCCAGCATTTT

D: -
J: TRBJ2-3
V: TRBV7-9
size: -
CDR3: CASSAGDGRSTDTQYF
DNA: TGTGCCAGCAGCGCCGGTGACGGTCGAAGCACAGATACGCAGTATTTT

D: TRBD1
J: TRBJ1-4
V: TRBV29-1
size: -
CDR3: CSVRDREATNEKLFF
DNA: TGCAGCGTGCGGGACAGGGAAGCAACTAATGAAAAACTGTTTTTT

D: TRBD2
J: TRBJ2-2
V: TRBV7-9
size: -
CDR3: CASSLRRSGMAGELFF
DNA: TGTGCCAGCAGCTTAAGGCGTAGCGGGATGGCCGGGGAGCTGTTTTTT

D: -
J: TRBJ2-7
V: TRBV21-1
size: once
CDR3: CASRGTGGPSSYEQYF
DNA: TGTGCCAGCAGGGGGACGGGGGGACCGAGCTCCTACGAGCAGTACTTC

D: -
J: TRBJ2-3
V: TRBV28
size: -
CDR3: CASSSTRTDTQYF
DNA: TGTGCCAGCAGTTCGACGCGCACAGATACGCAGTATTTT

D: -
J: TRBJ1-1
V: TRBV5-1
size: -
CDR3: CASSLVWDKNTEAFF
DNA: TGCGCCAGCAGCTTGGTATGGGACAAGAACACTGAAGCTTTCTTT

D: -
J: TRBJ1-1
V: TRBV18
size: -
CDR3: CASSLKSISPRDTEAFF
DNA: TGTGCCAGCTCACTAAAAAGCATATCGCCTCGGGACACTGAAGCTTTCTTT

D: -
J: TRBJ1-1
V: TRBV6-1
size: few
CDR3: CASRAGVAGTEAFF
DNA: TGTGCCAGCAGAGCAGGGGTTGCGGGGACTGAAGCTTTCTTT

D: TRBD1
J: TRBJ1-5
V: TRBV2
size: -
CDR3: CASSGTGSQPQHF
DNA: TGTGCCAGCAGTGGGACAGGGTCTCAGCCCCAGCATTTT

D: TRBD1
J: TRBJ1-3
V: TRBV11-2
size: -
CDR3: CASSLGTGSGNTIYF
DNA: TGTGCCAGCAGCTTAGGGACAGGCTCTGGAAACACCATATATTTT

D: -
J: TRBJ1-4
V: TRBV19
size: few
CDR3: CASSITRGTEKLFF
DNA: TGTGCCAGTAGTATAACAAGGGGGACTGAAAAACTGTTTTTT

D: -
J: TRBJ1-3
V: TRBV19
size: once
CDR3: CASSMWGLSGNTIYF
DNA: TGTGCCAGTAGTATGTGGGGCTTATCTGGAAACACCATATATTTT

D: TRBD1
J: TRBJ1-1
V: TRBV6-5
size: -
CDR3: CAVVQGSLGTEAFF
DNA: TGTGCCGTTGTACAGGGGAGTTTGGGCACTGAAGCTTTCTTT

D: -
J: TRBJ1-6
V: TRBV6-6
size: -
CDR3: CASSNREHSPLHF
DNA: TGTGCCAGCAGCAACAGAGAGCATTCACCCCTCCACTTT

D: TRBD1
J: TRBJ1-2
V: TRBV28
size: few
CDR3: CASSLWTGIDYTF
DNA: TGTGCCAGCAGTTTGTGGACAGGGATCGACTACACCTTC

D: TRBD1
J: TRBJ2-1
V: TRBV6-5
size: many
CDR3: CASSYRGRYNEQFF
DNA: TGTGCCAGCAGTTACAGGGGGCGGTACAATGAGCAGTTCTTC

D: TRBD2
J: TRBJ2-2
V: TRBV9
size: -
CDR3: CASSVGGLALATGELFF
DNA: TGTGCCAGCAGCGTAGGAGGACTAGCTTTGGCCACCGGGGAGCTGTTTTTT

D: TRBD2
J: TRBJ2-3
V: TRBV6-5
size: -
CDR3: CASSPGTTRTDTQYF
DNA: TGTGCCAGCAGCCCCGGGACTACACGCACAGATACGCAGTATTTT

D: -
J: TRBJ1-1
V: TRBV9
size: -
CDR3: CASSPPGPNTEAFF
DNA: TGTGCCAGCAGCCCCCCAGGGCCGAACACTGAAGCTTTCTTT

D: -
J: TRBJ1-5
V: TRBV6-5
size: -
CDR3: CASSLQRNQPQHF
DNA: TGTGCCAGCAGCTTACAGCGAAATCAGCCCCAGCATTTT

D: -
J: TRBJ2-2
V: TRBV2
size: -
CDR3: CASSATGELFF
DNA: TGTGCCAGCAGTGCCACCGGGGAGCTGTTTTTT

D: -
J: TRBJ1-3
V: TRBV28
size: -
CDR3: CASSLVAGGYISGNTIYF
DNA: TGTGCCAGCAGTTTGGTCGCCGGGGGCTATATCTCTGGAAACACCATATATTTT

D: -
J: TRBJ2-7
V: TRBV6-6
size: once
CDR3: CASSYRHTPDYEQYF
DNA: TGTGCCAGCAGTTACCGGCACACACCGGACTACGAGCAGTACTTC

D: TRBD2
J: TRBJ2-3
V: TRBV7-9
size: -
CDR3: CASTGLAYDTQYF
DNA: TGTGCCAGTACGGGACTAGCGTATGATACGCAGTATTTT

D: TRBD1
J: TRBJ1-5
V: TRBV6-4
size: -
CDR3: CASRANRGLEIRQPQHF
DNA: TGTGCCAGCAGAGCGAACAGGGGATTAGAGATCAGACAGCCCCAGCATTTT

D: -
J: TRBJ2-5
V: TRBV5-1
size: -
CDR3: CASSLEAGVKQETQYF
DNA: TGCGCCAGCAGCTTGGAGGCAGGGGTAAAACAAGAGACCCAGTACTTC

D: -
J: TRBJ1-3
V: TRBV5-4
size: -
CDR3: CASSPPSGNTIYF
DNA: TGTGCCAGCAGCCCCCCATCCGGAAACACCATATATTTT

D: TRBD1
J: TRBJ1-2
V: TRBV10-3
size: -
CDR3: CAISATGTGRSYGYTF
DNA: TGTGCCATCAGTGCGACAGGGACAGGGAGATCTTATGGCTACACCTTC

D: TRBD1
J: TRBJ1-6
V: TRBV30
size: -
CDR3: CAWSVRTGSSYNSPLHF
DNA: TGTGCCTGGAGTGTACGGACAGGGAGCTCCTATAATTCACCCCTCCACTTT

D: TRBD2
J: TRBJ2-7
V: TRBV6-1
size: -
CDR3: CASSRGLAGEQYF
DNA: TGTGCCAGCAGCCGTGGACTAGCGGGTGAGCAGTACTTC

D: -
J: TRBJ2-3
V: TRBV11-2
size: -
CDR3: CASSLRMGALQMSTDTQYF
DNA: TGTGCCAGCAGCTTAAGAATGGGGGCTCTCCAGATGAGCACAGATACGCAGTATTTT

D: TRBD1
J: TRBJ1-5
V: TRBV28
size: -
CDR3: CASRGQGAGIQPQHF
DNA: TGTGCCAGCAGGGGCCAGGGGGCAGGTATTCAGCCCCAGCATTTT

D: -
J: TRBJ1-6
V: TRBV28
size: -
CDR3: CASSLRHGNSPLHF
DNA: TGTGCCAGCAGTTTACGGCACGGTAATTCACCCCTCCACTTT

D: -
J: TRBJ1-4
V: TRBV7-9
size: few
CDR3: CASSLVVRGEGEKLFF
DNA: TGTGCCAGCAGCTTAGTAGTAAGGGGAGAAGGAGAAAAACTGTTTTTT

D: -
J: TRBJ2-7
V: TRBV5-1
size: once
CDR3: CASSLGPPGGIYEQYF
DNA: TGCGCCAGCAGCTTGGGACCCCCCGGCGGAATCTACGAGCAGTACTTC

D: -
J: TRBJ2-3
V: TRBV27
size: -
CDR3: CASSQSGGKVTDTQYF
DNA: TGTGCCAGCAGTCAGAGTGGGGGGAAGGTGACAGATACGCAGTATTTT

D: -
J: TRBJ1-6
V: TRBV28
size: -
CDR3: CASRGINSPLHF
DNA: TGTGCCAGCAGAGGTATTAACTCACCCCTCCACTTT

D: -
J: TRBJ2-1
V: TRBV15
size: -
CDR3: CATSRDKEGPNEQFF
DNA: TGTGCCACCAGCAGAGATAAGGAGGGCCCCAATGAGCAGTTCTTC

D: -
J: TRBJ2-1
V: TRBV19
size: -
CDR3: CASSMALAPLLRYNEQFF
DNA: TGTGCCAGTAGTATGGCCTTAGCCCCGCTCCTCCGGTACAATGAGCAGTTCTTC

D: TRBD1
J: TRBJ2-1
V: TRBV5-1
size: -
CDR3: CASSQDRGSYNEQFF
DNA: TGCGCCAGCAGCCAGGACAGGGGCTCCTACAATGAGCAGTTCTTC

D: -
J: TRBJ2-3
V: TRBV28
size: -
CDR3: CASSLPAGGTDTQYF
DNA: TGTGCCAGCAGTTTACCGGCAGGGGGCACAGATACGCAGTATTTT

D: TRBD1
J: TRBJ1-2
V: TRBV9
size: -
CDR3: CASSGGNRGLLYGYTF
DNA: TGTGCCAGCAGCGGAGGGAACAGGGGTTTACTATATGGCTACACCTTC

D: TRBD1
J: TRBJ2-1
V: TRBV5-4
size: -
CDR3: CASSPDRDYNEQFF
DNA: TGTGCCAGCAGCCCAGACAGGGACTACAATGAGCAGTTCTTC

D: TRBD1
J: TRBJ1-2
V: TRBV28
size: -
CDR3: CASSSVRGRTGGYTF
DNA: TGTGCCAGCAGTTCGGTCAGGGGGCGAACGGGTGGCTACACCTTC